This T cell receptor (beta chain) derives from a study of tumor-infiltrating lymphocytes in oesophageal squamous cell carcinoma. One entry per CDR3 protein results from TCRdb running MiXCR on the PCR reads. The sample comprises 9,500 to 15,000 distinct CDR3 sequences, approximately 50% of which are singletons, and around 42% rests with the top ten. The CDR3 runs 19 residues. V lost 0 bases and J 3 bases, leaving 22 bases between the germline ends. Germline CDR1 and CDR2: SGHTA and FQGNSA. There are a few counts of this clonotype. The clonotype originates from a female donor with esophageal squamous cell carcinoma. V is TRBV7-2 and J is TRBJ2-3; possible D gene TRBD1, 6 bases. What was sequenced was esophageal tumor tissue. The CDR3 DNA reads TGTGCCAGCAGCTTAGCACAAAGGAACTTGGCAGGGGCAACAGATACGCAGTATTTT. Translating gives CASSLAQRNLAGATDTQYF.